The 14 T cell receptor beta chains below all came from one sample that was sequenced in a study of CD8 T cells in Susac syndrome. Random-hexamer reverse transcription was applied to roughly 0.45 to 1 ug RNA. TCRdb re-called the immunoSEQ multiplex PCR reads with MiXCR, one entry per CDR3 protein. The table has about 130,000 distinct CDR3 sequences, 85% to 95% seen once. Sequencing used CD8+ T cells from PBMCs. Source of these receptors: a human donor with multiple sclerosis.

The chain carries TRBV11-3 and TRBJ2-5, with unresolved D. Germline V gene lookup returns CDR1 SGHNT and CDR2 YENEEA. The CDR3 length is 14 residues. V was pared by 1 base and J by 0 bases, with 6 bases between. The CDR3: CASSLVRYQETQYF. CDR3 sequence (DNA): TGTGCCAGCAGCTTAGTAAGGTACCAAGAGACCCAGTACTTC. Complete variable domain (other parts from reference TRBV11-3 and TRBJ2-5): EAGVVQSPRYKIIEKKQPVAFWCNPISGHNTLYWYLQNLGQGPELLIRYENEEAVDDSQLPKDRFSAERLKGVDSTLKIQPAELGDSAVYLCASSLVRYQETQYFGPGTRLLVL.

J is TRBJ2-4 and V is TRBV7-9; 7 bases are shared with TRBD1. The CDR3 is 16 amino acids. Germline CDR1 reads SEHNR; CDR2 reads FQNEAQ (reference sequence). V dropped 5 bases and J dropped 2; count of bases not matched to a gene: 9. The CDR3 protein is CASSARGRGTKNIQYF. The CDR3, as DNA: TGTGCCAGCAGCGCCCGGGGCAGGGGGACCAAAAACATTCAGTACTTC.

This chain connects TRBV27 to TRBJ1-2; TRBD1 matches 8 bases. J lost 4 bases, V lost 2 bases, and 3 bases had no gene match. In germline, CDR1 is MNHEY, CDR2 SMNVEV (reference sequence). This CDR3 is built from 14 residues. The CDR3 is CASSLRTGSYGYTF. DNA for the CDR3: TGTGCCAGCAGTTTAAGGACAGGGAGCTATGGCTACACCTTC.

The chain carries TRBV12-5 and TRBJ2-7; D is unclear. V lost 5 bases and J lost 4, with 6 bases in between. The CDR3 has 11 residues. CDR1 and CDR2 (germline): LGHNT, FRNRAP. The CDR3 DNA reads TGTGCTAGTGGTCCCGAGTACGAGCAGTACGTC. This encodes CASGPEYEQYV.

The CDR3 DNA follows: TGCAGCGTTGTCCGGGACAATGGCTACACCTTC. Amino acid sequence: CSVVRDNGYTF. The chain has TRBV29-1 and TRBJ1-2, with D possibly being TRBD1 (6 bases). The CDR3 consists of 11 residues. The V end lost 4 bases, the J end lost 6 bases, and 9 bases lay between the germline ends. Germline assignment: CDR1 SQVTM and CDR2 ANQGSEA.

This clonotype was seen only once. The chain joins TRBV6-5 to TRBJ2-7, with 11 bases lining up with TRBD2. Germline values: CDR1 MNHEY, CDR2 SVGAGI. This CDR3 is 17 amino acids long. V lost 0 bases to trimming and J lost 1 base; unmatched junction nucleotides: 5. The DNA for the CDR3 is TGTGCCAGCAGTTACTCGCACACTAGCGGGAGATCCTACGAGCAGTACGTC. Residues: CASSYSHTSGRSYEQYV.

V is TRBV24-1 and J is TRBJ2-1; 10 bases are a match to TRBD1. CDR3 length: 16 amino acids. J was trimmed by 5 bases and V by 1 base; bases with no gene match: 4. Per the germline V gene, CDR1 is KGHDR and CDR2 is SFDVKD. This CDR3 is CATSDLDRGLHNEQFF. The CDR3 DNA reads TGTGCCACCAGTGATTTAGACAGGGGGCTCCACAATGAGCAGTTCTTC.

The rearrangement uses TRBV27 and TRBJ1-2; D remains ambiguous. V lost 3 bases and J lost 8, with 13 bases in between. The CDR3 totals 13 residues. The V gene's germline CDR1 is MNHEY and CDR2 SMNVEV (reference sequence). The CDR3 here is CASSLDRGGGYTF. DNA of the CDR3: TGTGCCAGCAGTTTGGACCGGGGAGGGGGCTACACCTTC.

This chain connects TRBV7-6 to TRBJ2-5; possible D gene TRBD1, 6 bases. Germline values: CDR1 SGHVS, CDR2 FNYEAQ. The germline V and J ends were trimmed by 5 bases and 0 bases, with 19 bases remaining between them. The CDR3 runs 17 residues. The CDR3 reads CASSIRRDKLYQETQYF. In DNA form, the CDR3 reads TGTGCCAGCAGCATCCGACGGGACAAGTTATACCAAGAGACCCAGTACTTC.

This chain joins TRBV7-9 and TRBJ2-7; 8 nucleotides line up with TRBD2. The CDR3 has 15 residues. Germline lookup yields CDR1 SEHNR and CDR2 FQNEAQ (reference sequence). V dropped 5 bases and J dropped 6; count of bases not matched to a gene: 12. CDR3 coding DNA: TGTGCCAGCAGCAACCAGGGACTAGTAAATAGCGAGCAGTACTTC. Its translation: CASSNQGLVNSEQYF.

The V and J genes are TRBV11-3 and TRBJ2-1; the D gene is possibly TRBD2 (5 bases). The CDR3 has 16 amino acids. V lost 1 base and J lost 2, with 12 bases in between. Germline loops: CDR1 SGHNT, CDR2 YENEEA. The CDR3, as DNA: TGTGCCAGCAGCTTAGCGGCGGGTGATACCTACAATGAGCAGTTCTTC. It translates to CASSLAAGDTYNEQFF.

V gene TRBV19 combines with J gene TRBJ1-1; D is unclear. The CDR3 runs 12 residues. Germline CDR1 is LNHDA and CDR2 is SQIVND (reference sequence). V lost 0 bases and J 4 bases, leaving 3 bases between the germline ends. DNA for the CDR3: TGTGCCAGTAGTATAGATACCACTGAAGCTTTCTTT. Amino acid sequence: CASSIDTTEAFF. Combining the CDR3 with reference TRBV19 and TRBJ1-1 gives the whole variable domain DGGITQSPKYLFRKEGQNVTLSCEQNLNHDAMYWYRQDPGQGLRLIYYSQIVNDFQKGDIAEGYSVSREKKESFPLTVTSAQKNPTAFYLCASSIDTTEAFFGQGTRLTVV.

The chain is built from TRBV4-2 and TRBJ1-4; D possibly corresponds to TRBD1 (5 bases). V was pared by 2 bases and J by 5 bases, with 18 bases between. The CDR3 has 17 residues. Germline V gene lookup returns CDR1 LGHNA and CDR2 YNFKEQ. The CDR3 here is CASSQYRNVVKNEKLFF. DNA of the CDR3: TGTGCCAGCAGCCAATACAGGAACGTAGTTAAGAATGAAAAACTGTTTTTT.

Here the CDR3 DNA reads TGTGCCAGCAGCTTACAATCTGGGGCCAACGTCCTGACTTTC. Encoded protein: CASSLQSGANVLTF. The V call is TRBV7-9, the J call TRBJ2-6; D ambiguous. The V and J ends lost 2 bases and 1 base respectively, with 3 bases between them. Looked up from germline, CDR1 is SEHNR and CDR2 is FQNEAQ (reference sequence). CDR3 length: 14 amino acids. Based on the CDR3 plus reference TRBV7-9 and TRBJ2-6, the full variable domain is DTGVSQNPRHKITKRGQNVTFRCDPISEHNRLYWYRQTLGQGPEFLTYFQNEAQLEKSRLLSDRFSAERPKGSFSTLEIQRTEQGDSAMYLCASSLQSGANVLTFGAGSRLTVL.